Below are 2 T cell receptor beta chains sequenced from a single sample in a study of T cells of healthy individuals. TCRdb reprocessed the 5' RACE reads via MiXCR and lists one record per CDR3 protein. Altogether about 100,000 distinct CDR3 sequences are present, approximately 18% being singletons, with the ten largest covering more than 5.5%. All receptors come from a human donor in good health.

In its sample, this clonotype was seen many times. This chain links TRBV6-2 or TRBV6-3 with TRBJ2-7, with no clear D. Germline V gives CDR1 MNHEY, CDR2 SVGEGT. There are 11 residues in the CDR3. V dropped 6 bases and J dropped 3 bases, with 6 bases sitting between them. CDR3 bases: TGTGCCAGCAGAACCTACTACGAGCAGTACTTC. Translation gives CASRTYYEQYF.

The chain uses TRBV4-3 and TRBJ2-5; 7 bases align to TRBD1. CDR1 LGHNA and CDR2 YSLEER come from the germline V gene. V was clipped by 4 bases and J by 2 bases; unmatched bases: 10. CDR3 length equals 16 residues. Here the CDR3 DNA reads TGCGCCAGCAGCCCTTATGACAGGGCCGGTCAAGAGACCCAGTACTTC. It specifies CASSPYDRAGQETQYF.